One TCR beta chain is described in this entry. Its antigen is currently unknown. This record belongs to a study of cytomegalovirus exposure and HLA in healthy donors. Study-level information: A later analysis reported the same platform for the roughly 110 validation repertoires and the roughly 700 first-cohort repertoires.

General study results and limits: Subsequent analysis found a tendency for first-cohort TCR clusters to co-occur within the 120 or so validation repertoires.

The protocol was immunoSEQ multiplex PCR, while the TCRdb copy is restricted to in-frame clones and leaves out a portion. The data hold about 130,000 clones, with roughly 90% observed a single time. This CDR3 has 17 residues. V was pared by 5 bases and J by 3 bases, with 14 bases of the junction left unmatched. The germline V gene has CDR1 GTSNPN and CDR2 SVGIG (reference sequence). The genes are TRBV30 and TRBJ1-5; 9 bases map to TRBD1. The sequence was obtained from a man between 25 and 39 years old in good health and CMV-seronegative. The sample comprised PBMCs. For the CDR3, the DNA is TGTGCCTGGTTGGACAGGGGCAGTAGTGTCGTCAATCAGCCCCAGCATTTT. Translating gives CAWLDRGSSVVNQPQHF.